This TCR beta chain was identified during a study of T cells in Graves' hyperthyroidism and ophthalmopathy. Authors of the study amplified TCR beta CDR3 regions from RNA transcripts. With the HTBI primer set, the TCR CDR3 went through a first round of RT-PCR. TCRdb re-called the multiplex PCR reads through MiXCR, storing one row per CDR3 protein. The data show approximately 600,000 distinct CDR3 sequences, with less than 25% seen just once and over 30% held by the top ten. Ophthalmopathy cases met thresholds of Clinical Activity Score at least 3, NOSPECS grade at least 4 and duration under 3 months. Reasons for excluding patients were uncontrolled infection, other autoimmune disease, pregnancy or lactation. This clonotype was sampled from a man between 25 and 39 years old with Graves' ophthalmopathy. The sequencing input was blood.

The chain's CDR3 is CASSLPGQGAEQFF. CDR3 sequence (DNA): TGTGCCAGCAGCTTGCCGGGACAGGGGGCTGAGCAGTTCTTC. The chain has TRBV7-2 and TRBJ2-1; 12 bases agree with TRBD1. J lost 9 bases, V lost 3 bases, and 3 bases had no gene match. The V gene's germline CDR1 is SGHTA and CDR2 FQGNSA. The CDR3 consists of 14 residues.